This T cell receptor beta chain was captured by sequencing in a study of T cells in Graves' hyperthyroidism and ophthalmopathy. Findings and limits, study-wide: Ophthalmopathy, which appeared later, was predicted by the model a median around 6 months before onset. Blood also showed most of the thyroid clonotypes that were expanded above 0.001. In simple terms, a model built on 13 V-J features told ophthalmopathy apart from stable hyperthyroidism.

V lost 0 bases and J lost 3, with 9 bases in between. This CDR3 has 14 residues. The germline gives CDR1 MNHEY, CDR2 SVGAGI. Patients having uncontrolled infection, another autoimmune disease, pregnancy or lactation were not included. As for this clonotype: Antigen unknown.

TCR beta CDR3 region amplification was performed from RNA transcripts. The HTBI primer set was used in a first-round RT-PCR of the TCR CDR3. In TCRdb, the multiplex PCR reads were re-called with MiXCR into one record per CDR3 protein. This table holds approximately 630,000 distinct CDR3 sequences, around 16% found once. The receptor comes from a woman in her twenties or thirties with Graves' hyperthyroidism. The chain recombines TRBV6-5 with TRBJ2-7; no firm D call. The sample was blood. The CDR3 bases are TGTGCCAGCAGTTACTCACCGGACGGCTACGAGCAGTACTTC. Its translation is CASSYSPDGYEQYF.